This T cell receptor (beta chain) emerged from a study of monozygotic twins with inflammatory bowel disease. Both the TCRalpha cDNA and the TCRbeta cDNA were taken through two nested PCRs, lasting approximately 16 and 10 cycles. From the 5' RACE reads, TCRdb lists one entry per CDR3 protein and no DNA. The sample includes about 380,000 distinct CDR3 sequences. The specimen was blood. The source is a human donor with ulcerative colitis or Crohn's disease, or a healthy co-twin of an affected twin (not recorded which).

The CDR3 sequence: CASSPSNSLYEQYF. V and J are TRBV18 and TRBJ2-7. The CDR3 loop spans 14 amino acids. Germline V gene data show CDR1 as KGHSH and CDR2 as LQKENI.